A single TCR beta chain is shown here with its context. The antigen remains undetermined. The source of the sample is a study of persistence of HIV-infected CD4 T cells. Study-level points and caveats: Degenerate expanded CDR3beta sequences were enriched among CMV- and Gag-responding cells. TCRbeta richness was lower in CMV- and Gag-responding cells than in anti-CD3/anti-CD28-responding cells.

Nonspecific anti-CD3/anti-CD28 bead stimulation represents the broad CD4+ T cell repertoire. Responding CD4+ T cells were sorted by upregulation of both CD40 ligand and CD69. Donors had undetectable plasma HIV-1 RNA, under 50 copies/mL, for 4+ years. Stimulated PBMCs had first been depleted of CD8+ T cells. Trimming took 4 bases from V and 1 from J; bases not matched to a gene: 6. CDR3 length equals 16 residues. CDR1 and CDR2 from the germline V gene are SNHLY and FYNNEI. The libraries were made with immunoSEQ version 4 in survey mode. This table comes from immunoSEQ multiplex PCR, and its TCRdb copy is limited to in-frame clones, with some not included. Of 35,000 to 50,000 clones listed, 89% are singletons.

The receptor was isolated from an adult man with HIV who was CMV-seropositive. The source material was CD4+ T cells sorted from PBMCs after roughly 18-hour stimulation, sampled from a patient who received antiretroviral therapy. The chain recombines TRBV2 with TRBJ2-1, with 8 bases identical to TRBD2. The DNA for the CDR3 is TGTGCCAGCAGTGTAAGCGGGACTAGATCCTACAATGAGCAGTTCTTC. It encodes CASSVSGTRSYNEQFF.